The 27 T cell receptor beta chains below were found in one sample sequenced in a study of human T cells and chemical hapten exposure. Time point noted: patch test 2, 6 weeks after DPC sensitization. Treatment here: therapeutic diphenylcyclopropenone sensitization with weekly scalp DPC. TCRdb recomputed calls from the RACE reads with MiXCR, one row per CDR3 protein. The table lists more than 90,000 distinct CDR3 sequences, about an eighth of them singletons. The material sequenced was whole blood, taken in connection with sensitization to the hapten diphenylcyclopropenone (DPC). These receptors were taken from a middle-aged woman with alopecia areata. Some clones in this sample may be carry-over from other donors' samples.

This clonotype has a handful of counts. V gene TRBV6-2 or TRBV6-3 combines with J gene TRBJ1-5, with 8 bases fitting TRBD1. This CDR3 has 13 amino acids. Germline V lookup: CDR1 MNHEY, CDR2 SVGEGT. V was pared by 8 bases and J by 7 bases, with 7 bases of the junction left unmatched. Written as DNA, the CDR3 is TGTGCCAGCGAGGACAGGGCAGGCCAGCCCCAGCATTTT. This gives the protein CASEDRAGQPQHF.

This clonotype has at least ten counts. CDR3 nucleotide sequence: TGTGCCAGCAGCTTAGACGGCGGGAACACCGGGGAGCTGTTTTTT. It codes for CASSLDGGNTGELFF. V is TRBV11-2 and J is TRBJ2-2; D unresolved. This CDR3 spans 15 amino acids. V was cut by 0 bases and J by 1 base, with 6 bases left in between. Germline CDR1 and CDR2: SGHAT and FQNNGV.

This clonotype was counted a few times. V is TRBV4-2 and J is TRBJ2-1; 11 nucleotides match TRBD2. J lost 8 bases, V lost 1 base, and 7 bases had no gene match. Germline CDR1 LGHNA, CDR2 YNFKEQ. The CDR3 covers 16 residues. CDR3 in amino acids: CASSQVGLAGSHEQFF. CDR3 sequence (DNA): TGTGCCAGCAGCCAAGTCGGACTAGCGGGTTCCCATGAGCAGTTCTTC.

This rearrangement joins TRBV12-3 or TRBV12-4 to TRBJ2-3, with D possibly matching TRBD2 (6 bases). This CDR3 has 15 amino acids. V lost 6 bases and J 0 bases, leaving 13 bases between the germline ends. As DNA, the CDR3 is TGTGCCAGCAGGGGTCCGGGACTCAGCACAGATACGCAGTATTTT. Protein product: CASRGPGLSTDTQYF.

The V gene is TRBV6-2 or TRBV6-3, the J gene TRBJ2-3; D is perhaps TRBD2 (6 bases). V was trimmed by 0 bases and J by 3 bases, leaving 16 bases between them. Germline V gene lookup returns CDR1 MNHEY and CDR2 SVGEGT. The CDR3 length is 17 residues. The chain's CDR3 is CASSYSTRRLGTDTQYF. DNA of the CDR3: TGTGCCAGCAGTTACTCGACAAGGAGACTAGGAACAGATACGCAGTATTTT.

The genes are TRBV30 and TRBJ1-1, with TRBD1 matching 10 bases. Germline loops: CDR1 GTSNPN, CDR2 SVGIG (reference sequence). V gave up 2 bases and J gave up 4 bases; unmatched junction bases: 7. The CDR3 length is 15 residues. The chain's CDR3 is CAWSTRTGGTTEAFF. In DNA form, the CDR3 reads TGTGCCTGGAGTACCCGGACAGGGGGTACCACTGAAGCTTTCTTT. The full variable domain, in which reference TRBV30 and TRBJ1-1 provide the parts outside the CDR3, is SQTIHQWPATLVQPVGSPLSLECTVEGTSNPNLYWYRQAAGRGLQLLFYSVGIGQISSEVPQNLSASRPQDRQFILSSKKLLLSDSGFYLCAWSTRTGGTTEAFFGQGTRLTVV.

V and J are TRBV6-2 or TRBV6-3 and TRBJ2-7; D not resolved. This CDR3 region has 14 residues. Trimming took 0 bases from V and 2 from J, leaving 8 bases between them. Germline V gene data show CDR1 as MNHEY and CDR2 as SVGEGT. The CDR3 loop reads CASSYSTDAYEQYF. The CDR3 DNA reads TGTGCCAGCAGTTACTCGACGGATGCCTACGAGCAGTACTTC.

This clonotype was detected many times. The chain recombines TRBV6-5 with TRBJ1-6, with 9 bases that match TRBD1. The V segment lost 7 bases and the J segment 7 bases; nucleotides outside the gene matches: 2. Germline CDR1 reads MNHEY; CDR2 reads SVGAGI. CDR3 length: 13 residues. The CDR3 nucleotides read TGTGCCAGCACTACAGGGGGCAATTCACCCCTCCACTTT. Amino acids: CASTTGGNSPLHF.

This clonotype was recorded many times. The chain carries TRBV5-4 and TRBJ2-7; possible D gene TRBD2, 6 bases. The V end lost 4 bases, the J end lost 12 bases, and 23 bases lay between the germline ends. Germline values: CDR1 SGHNT, CDR2 YYREEE (reference sequence). The CDR3 spans 14 residues. The chain's CDR3 is CASSPEDRREAGYF. In DNA form, the CDR3 reads TGTGCCAGCAGCCCCGAAGACCGCAGGGAGGCGGGGTACTTC.

This clonotype was detected many times. V is TRBV7-9 and J is TRBJ2-2; 9 bases line up with TRBD2. CDR3 length: 15 amino acids. Germline CDR1 SEHNR, CDR2 FQNEAQ (reference sequence). V gave up 5 bases and J gave up 6 bases; unmatched junction bases: 7. CDR3 region: CASSDPLAGSGELFF. CDR3 DNA: TGTGCCAGCAGCGATCCCCTAGCGGGATCCGGGGAGCTGTTTTTT.

In its sample, this clonotype was seen many times. This chain connects TRBV12-3 or TRBV12-4 to TRBJ1-1; TRBD1 might be the D (6 bases). Trimming removed 3 bases at V and 5 bases at J, with 16 bases between. This CDR3 is 15 amino acids long. The CDR3 here is CASSLFGGRGTEAFF. CDR3 nucleotide sequence: TGTGCCAGCAGTTTGTTTGGGGGGCGCGGAACTGAAGCTTTCTTT.

This clonotype was picked up many times. This chain links TRBV27 with TRBJ2-3; D is undetermined. The CDR3 is 14 amino acids. Germline assignment: CDR1 MNHEY and CDR2 SMNVEV (reference sequence). Trimming removed 10 bases at V and 5 bases at J, with 19 bases between. The CDR3 nucleotides are TGTGCCATCAAGTCACTGCCAGCCGGAGATACGCAGTATTTT. Its translation is CAIKSLPAGDTQYF.

There are many counts of this clonotype. V is TRBV4-2 and J is TRBJ2-1, with TRBD2 identical over 13 bases. The ends lost 6 bases at V and 2 bases at J; junction bases unmatched: 1. In germline, CDR1 is LGHNA, CDR2 YNFKEQ. This CDR3 spans 15 amino acids. CDR3 DNA: TGTGCCAGCAGACTAGCGGGGGGGGCCTACAATGAGCAGTTCTTC. Amino acid sequence: CASRLAGGAYNEQFF.

The chain has TRBV5-6 and TRBJ2-3, with D maybe TRBD2 (6 bases). CDR1 and CDR2 (germline): SGHDT, YYEEEE. The CDR3 length is 17 residues. V lost 1 base and J lost 4, with 19 bases in between. CDR3 DNA sequence: TGTGCCAGCAGCTTGTGGGCCAAGGGGAGGTCTCCAGATACGCAGTATTTT. It encodes CASSLWAKGRSPDTQYF. The full variable domain, its missing parts supplied by reference TRBV5-6 and TRBJ2-3, is DAGVTQSPTHLIKTRGQQVTLRCSPKSGHDTVSWYQQALGQGPQFIFQYYEEEERQRGNFPDRFSGHQFPNYSSELNVNALLLGDSALYLCASSLWAKGRSPDTQYFGPGTRLTVL.

The chain has TRBV4-2 and TRBJ2-1; possibly TRBD1 for D (6 bases). The CDR3 contains 12 residues. Trimming took 2 bases from V and 9 from J, leaving 8 bases between them. CDR1 and CDR2 from the germline V gene are LGHNA and YNFKEQ. This CDR3 reads CASSQNRVEQFF. In nucleotides, the CDR3 is TGTGCCAGCAGCCAAAACAGGGTTGAGCAGTTCTTC.

This clonotype was counted only a few times. CDR3 sequence: CSVEDRDSAREQYF. CDR3 bases: TGCAGCGTTGAAGATAGGGACAGCGCCCGCGAGCAGTACTTC. V gene TRBV29-1 combines with J gene TRBJ2-7; TRBD1 aligns across 7 bases. The CDR3 has 14 amino acids. J lost 6 bases, V lost 0 bases, and 8 bases had no gene match. Germline values: CDR1 SQVTM, CDR2 ANQGSEA.

This clonotype came up many times. The chain is built from TRBV29-1 and TRBJ1-1; TRBD1 matches 7 bases. The germline gives CDR1 SQVTM, CDR2 ANQGSEA. This CDR3 is built from 13 residues. V lost 7 bases and J lost 4; bases outside the gene matches: 9. CDR3 coding DNA: TGCAGCGCCTTGCGACAGGGAATCACTGAAGCTTTCTTT. This sequence encodes CSALRQGITEAFF.

This clonotype came up many times. The CDR3 DNA reads as TGTGCCAGCAGCCCTCGGACAGGGAACTATGGCTACACCTTC. As protein: CASSPRTGNYGYTF. The V and J genes are TRBV5-5 and TRBJ1-2; 8 nucleotides align to TRBD1. The CDR3 is 14 amino acids. Germline V gene data show CDR1 as SGHKS and CDR2 as YYEKEE (reference sequence). The V segment lost 4 bases and the J segment 2 bases; nucleotides outside the gene matches: 4.

This sequence joins TRBV6-1 and TRBJ2-7; TRBD1 aligns across 8 bases. The germline V gene encodes CDR1 MNHNS and CDR2 SASEGT. The CDR3 totals 15 residues. V was clipped by 4 bases and J by 2 bases; unmatched bases: 7. CDR3 protein: CASSGKTGATYEQYF. CDR3 sequence (DNA): TGTGCCAGCAGTGGGAAGACAGGGGCCACCTACGAGCAGTACTTC.

This clonotype was counted at least ten times. The chain employs TRBV6-5 and TRBJ1-5; the D gene is possibly TRBD1 (5 bases). CDR1 is MNHEY, CDR2 SVGAGI, per germline. Between the trimmed V and J ends, which lost 0 bases and 1 base, there was a span of 10 bases. This CDR3 contains 16 residues. The CDR3, as DNA: TGTGCCAGCAGTTACTCAGGGGCAGGGAGCAATCAGCCCCAGCATTTT. It encodes CASSYSGAGSNQPQHF.

This clonotype was counted only a few times. This chain joins TRBV5-1 and TRBJ2-1; D is unresolved. V lost 0 bases and J lost 10, with 5 bases in between. Germline assignment: CDR1 SGHRS and CDR2 YFSETQ. This CDR3 is built from 11 residues. Here the CDR3 reads CASSLVVEQFF. The CDR3 DNA follows: TGCGCCAGCAGCTTGGTTGTCGAGCAGTTCTTC.

For this clonotype: A read error may be the cause here, since a much bigger clone is one base away. In DNA form, the CDR3 reads TGTGCCAGCAGTGCGCGGACAGGGGGGTCCCAAGTGACCCAGTACTTC. Amino acid sequence: CASSARTGGSQVTQYF. V usage is TRBV6-1 and J usage is TRBJ2-5; 10 bases align to TRBD1. The CDR3 loop spans 16 amino acids. CDR1 MNHNS and CDR2 SASEGT come from the germline V gene.

The rearrangement links TRBV11-3 to TRBJ2-5, with D possibly TRBD1 on 6 matching bases. The length of the CDR3 is 14 residues. Trimming shortened V by 4 bases and J by 4 bases, and 13 bases separated the two germline ends. Germline CDR1 is SGHNT and CDR2 is YENEEA. The CDR3 DNA sequence: TGTGCCAGCAGCTCAACAGGGCGTGGAGAGACCCAGTACTTC. This codes for CASSSTGRGETQYF.

This clonotype has ten or more counts. The chain couples TRBV6-5 to TRBJ1-1; D perhaps matches TRBD1 (5 bases). Germline CDR1 and CDR2: MNHEY and SVGAGI. Between the trimmed V and J ends, which lost 3 bases and 0 bases, there was a span of 17 bases. The CDR3 totals 17 residues. CDR3 bases: TGTGCCAGCAGTTATTCGACGCTGGGGCCGATGAACACTGAAGCTTTCTTT. This sequence encodes CASSYSTLGPMNTEAFF.

This clonotype showed up just a few times. V and J are TRBV5-1 and TRBJ2-1; D is undetermined. The germline V and J ends were trimmed by 0 bases and 10 bases, with 11 bases remaining between them. The CDR3 consists of 13 residues. The germline CDR1 and CDR2 sequences are SGHRS and YFSETQ. CDR3 nucleotide sequence: TGCGCCAGCAGCTTGGGGCCCGTTCGGGAGCAGTTCTTC. It yields the protein CASSLGPVREQFF.

This clonotype was counted ten times or more. The rearrangement joins TRBV7-8 to TRBJ1-2, with 8 nucleotides matching TRBD1. The CDR3 is 14 residues long. The trim removed 5 bases at V and 2 bases at J, leaving 4 bases unmatched. Germline loops: CDR1 SGHVS, CDR2 FQNEAQ. CDR3 loop: CASSPDRANYGYTF. The CDR3 DNA reads as TGTGCCAGCAGCCCGGACAGGGCGAACTATGGCTACACCTTC.

This clonotype came up many times. CDR3 coding DNA: TGTGCCAGCAGTTACATCGAGGCAGGGGACCTGAACACTGAAGCTTTCTTT. It is translated as CASSYIEAGDLNTEAFF. The genes are TRBV6-5 and TRBJ1-1; TRBD1 is a possible D gene (6 bases). Germline lookup yields CDR1 MNHEY and CDR2 SVGAGI. The V gene lost 2 bases and the J gene lost 0 bases, with 16 bases spanning the gap. The CDR3 covers 17 residues.